These 20 T cell receptor beta chains were all obtained from the same sample, sequenced in a study of cytomegalovirus exposure and HLA in healthy donors. Sequencing was performed with immunoSEQ multiplex PCR; in TCRdb, only in-frame clones are kept and a portion is missing. The sample has approximately 170,000 clones, roughly 85% seen once. The specimen sequenced was PBMCs. Receptors originate from a man between 18 and 29 years old in good health and CMV-seropositive.

V usage is TRBV4-1 and J usage is TRBJ2-7; D might be TRBD2 (5 bases). This CDR3 has 15 residues. Germline loops: CDR1 MGHRA, CDR2 YSYEKL. The V gene lost 4 bases and the J gene lost 8 bases, with 21 bases spanning the gap. The DNA of the CDR3 is TGCGCCAGCAGCCTAGAAGCCGGGATACTCGCGAAGCAGTACTTC. It translates to CASSLEAGILAKQYF.

This clone was recorded once. The V gene is TRBV5-1, the J gene TRBJ1-1; 10 nucleotides align to TRBD1. V dropped 4 bases and J dropped 4; count of bases not matched to a gene: 4. The CDR3 has 14 residues. Germline CDR1 and CDR2: SGHRS and YFSETQ. CDR3 nucleotides: TGCGCCAGCAGCCCCCGGACAGGGGGCACTGAAGCTTTCTTT. It encodes CASSPRTGGTEAFF. Using reference TRBV5-1 and TRBJ1-1 for the parts outside the CDR3, the full variable domain is KAGVTQTPRYLIKTRGQQVTLSCSPISGHRSVSWYQQTPGQGLQFLFEYFSETQRNKGNFPGRFSGRQFSNSRSEMNVSTLELGDSALYLCASSPRTGGTEAFFGQGTRLTVV.

This clone was seen once. This chain uses TRBV5-1 with TRBJ2-7; TRBD2 agrees at 9 bases. The CDR3 is 15 amino acids. The germline CDR1 and CDR2 sequences are SGHRS and YFSETQ. With V trimmed by 1 base and J by 7 bases, 9 bases remained unmatched. The CDR3 sequence: CASSLKAGGPGEQYF. The CDR3 DNA is TGCGCCAGCAGCTTGAAGGCGGGAGGGCCGGGGGAGCAGTACTTC.

This sequence joins TRBV6-5 and TRBJ1-5, with D uncertain. Trimming removed 4 bases from V and 2 bases from J, with 9 bases in between. This CDR3 spans 14 amino acids. Germline lookup yields CDR1 MNHEY and CDR2 SVGAGI. The CDR3 nucleotides read TGTGCCAGCAGTTTAACGGTGGGCAATCAGCCCCAGCATTTT. It specifies CASSLTVGNQPQHF.

The chain links TRBV28 to TRBJ1-2, with 10 bases identical to TRBD1. In germline, CDR1 is MDHEN, CDR2 SYDVKM. CDR3 length equals 15 residues. J gave up 2 bases and V 8 bases, and 8 bases lay outside the gene matches. CDR3 sequence reads: CASGTWGQGNYGYTF. In nucleotides, the CDR3 is TGTGCCAGCGGTACCTGGGGACAGGGGAACTATGGCTACACCTTC.

The V call is TRBV30, the J call TRBJ1-3; D perhaps matches TRBD1 (5 bases). Germline values: CDR1 GTSNPN, CDR2 SVGIG (reference sequence). V was clipped by 5 bases and J by 0 bases, with 8 bases between them. The CDR3 loop spans 13 amino acids. The CDR3 protein is CAWDSSSGNTIYF. The CDR3 region has the DNA TGTGCCTGGGACAGTAGCTCTGGAAACACCATATATTTT. Variable domain in full (rest from reference TRBV30 and TRBJ1-3): SQTIHQWPATLVQPVGSPLSLECTVEGTSNPNLYWYRQAAGRGLQLLFYSVGIGQISSEVPQNLSASRPQDRQFILSSKKLLLSDSGFYLCAWDSSSGNTIYFGEGSWLTVV.

J is TRBJ2-3 and V is TRBV5-1, with 13 bases matching TRBD2. Germline CDR1 and CDR2: SGHRS and YFSETQ. Trimming removed 0 bases from V and 3 bases from J; junction bases left unmatched: 4. The CDR3 is 17 residues long. Here the CDR3 reads CASSLELAGGVTDTQYF. The CDR3 bases are TGCGCCAGCAGCTTGGAACTAGCGGGGGGGGTGACAGATACGCAGTATTTT.

CDR3 DNA sequence: TGTGCCAGTCAGACAGGTCTCACTGAAGCTTTCTTT. It codes for CASQTGLTEAFF. The chain joins TRBV6-5 to TRBJ1-1; D may be TRBD1 (6 bases). Germline lookup yields CDR1 MNHEY and CDR2 SVGAGI. V shed 9 bases and J shed 4 bases, with 12 bases lying between them. The CDR3 extends over 12 amino acids.

The chain uses TRBV28 and TRBJ1-6, with 9 bases aligning to TRBD1. CDR3 length: 15 amino acids. V lost 5 bases, J lost 6 bases, and 5 bases stayed unmatched. CDR1 is MDHEN and CDR2 is SYDVKM in the germline V gene. This CDR3 is CASSLGGQGNSPLHF. In DNA form, the CDR3 reads TGTGCCAGCAGTCTAGGGGGACAGGGTAATTCACCCCTCCACTTT.

The chain uses TRBV7-7 and TRBJ2-5; tentative D call: TRBD2 (6 bases). There are 15 residues in the CDR3. The ends were cut back, 2 bases at V and 3 bases at J, with 13 bases in the middle. Germline V gene data show CDR1 as SSHAT and CDR2 as FNYEAQ (reference sequence). The CDR3 bases are TGTGCCAGCAGCTTACGGAGGGGAAGCGAAGAGACCCAGTACTTC. It encodes CASSLRRGSEETQYF.

The chain couples TRBV7-9 to TRBJ1-1; D is perhaps TRBD1 (6 bases). Trimming removed 4 bases at V and 6 bases at J, with 12 bases between. CDR3 length equals 13 residues. Germline loops: CDR1 SEHNR, CDR2 FQNEAQ (reference sequence). CDR3 loop: CASSSGVPAEAFF. The DNA of the CDR3 is TGTGCCAGCAGCTCAGGGGTTCCGGCTGAAGCTTTCTTT.

This clone was detected only a few times. The chain has TRBV6-1 and TRBJ1-2; TRBD1 might be the D (5 bases). Trimming took off 3 bases at V and 3 bases at J, with 5 bases between the two ends. Looked up from germline, CDR1 is MNHNS and CDR2 is SASEGT. The CDR3 consists of 12 residues. The CDR3 coding sequence is TGTGCCAGCAGTGAGGGGCACTATGGCTACACCTTC. Encoded protein: CASSEGHYGYTF.

This clone has only a few counts. The V and J genes are TRBV19 and TRBJ2-7; the match to TRBD1 covers 7 bases. CDR1 LNHDA and CDR2 SQIVND come from the germline V gene (reference sequence). The CDR3 is 14 residues long. The V and J ends lost 3 bases and 0 bases, in that order; junction bases with no gene match: 2. CDR3 sequence reads: CASSMAGGSYEQYF. CDR3 DNA sequence: TGTGCCAGTAGTATGGCAGGGGGCTCCTACGAGCAGTACTTC.

This clone was counted a single time. The rearrangement uses TRBV5-4 and TRBJ2-5; 9 bases match TRBD1. From germline, CDR1 is SGHNT and CDR2 YYREEE (reference sequence). CDR3 size: 17 residues. V lost 2 bases to trimming and J lost 5 bases; unmatched junction nucleotides: 13. CDR3 nucleotides: TGTGCCAGCAGCTTTTATTCACCGGGACAGGGAAGGGAGACCCAGTACTTC. It translates to CASSFYSPGQGRETQYF.

V and J are TRBV6-6 and TRBJ1-3; D is perhaps TRBD1 (6 bases). CDR1 MNHNY and CDR2 SVGAGI come from the germline V gene (reference sequence). The CDR3 is 14 residues long. V was clipped by 6 bases and J by 2 bases, with 11 bases between them. Here the CDR3 DNA reads TGTGCCAGCAGGAAAGGGGGAACTGGAAACACCATATATTTT. Protein: CASRKGGTGNTIYF.

V is TRBV28 and J is TRBJ1-2; tentative D call: TRBD1 (6 bases). V lost 5 bases and J 8 bases, leaving 18 bases between the germline ends. The length of the CDR3 is 14 residues. The germline gives CDR1 MDHEN, CDR2 SYDVKM. The CDR3 nucleotides read TGTGCCAGCAGTCTGTACAGGGAATGGGAAGGCTACACCTTC. This gives the protein CASSLYREWEGYTF.

The rearrangement uses TRBV10-1 and TRBJ2-2; 7 positions match TRBD1. This CDR3 comprises 14 residues. Germline V gene lookup returns CDR1 WNHNN and CDR2 SYGVQD (reference sequence). The V and J ends lost 2 bases and 8 bases, in that order; junction bases with no gene match: 5. CDR3 nucleotide sequence: TGCGCCAGCAGTGAGGACAGGGTCTTAGGGGAGCTGTTTTTT. It yields the protein CASSEDRVLGELFF.

This chain joins TRBV28 and TRBJ1-1, with TRBD1 as a possible D gene (6 bases). Trimming left V 3 bases short and J 11 bases short, with 13 bases between. Germline CDR1 reads MDHEN; CDR2 reads SYDVKM. The CDR3 is 12 residues long. The CDR3 region is CASSLPLTGAFF. In DNA, the CDR3 is TGTGCCAGCAGTTTGCCATTGACAGGCGCTTTCTTT.

This clone turned up a few times. The chain is built from TRBV30 and TRBJ2-7, with D possibly being TRBD1 (5 bases). CDR3 length: 12 residues. V dropped 4 bases and J dropped 6 bases, with 13 bases sitting between them. Germline CDR1 is GTSNPN and CDR2 is SVGIG (reference sequence). The CDR3: CAWTAGMGEQYF. CDR3 nucleotides: TGTGCCTGGACGGCAGGGATGGGCGAGCAGTACTTC.

The V and J genes are TRBV11-1 and TRBJ2-7; 7 bases map to TRBD2. The CDR3 is 14 amino acids. With 4 bases clipped from V and 7 bases from J, the junction kept 10 bases outside the gene matches. CDR1 SGHAT and CDR2 FQDESV come from the germline V gene (reference sequence). This CDR3 reads CASSYGRGLYEQYF. The CDR3 DNA is TGTGCCAGCAGCTACGGAAGGGGACTATATGAGCAGTACTTC.